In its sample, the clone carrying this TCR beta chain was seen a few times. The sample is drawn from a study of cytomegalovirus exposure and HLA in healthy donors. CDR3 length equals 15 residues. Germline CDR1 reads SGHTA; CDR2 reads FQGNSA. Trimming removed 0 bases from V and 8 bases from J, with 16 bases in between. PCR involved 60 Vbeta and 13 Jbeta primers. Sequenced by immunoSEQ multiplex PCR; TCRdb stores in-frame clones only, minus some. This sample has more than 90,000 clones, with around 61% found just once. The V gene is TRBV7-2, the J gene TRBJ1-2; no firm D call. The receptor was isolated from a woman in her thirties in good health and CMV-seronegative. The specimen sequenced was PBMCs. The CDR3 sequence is CASSLAPSPKFGYTF. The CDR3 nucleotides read TGTGCCAGCAGCTTAGCGCCTAGCCCCAAATTCGGCTACACCTTC.